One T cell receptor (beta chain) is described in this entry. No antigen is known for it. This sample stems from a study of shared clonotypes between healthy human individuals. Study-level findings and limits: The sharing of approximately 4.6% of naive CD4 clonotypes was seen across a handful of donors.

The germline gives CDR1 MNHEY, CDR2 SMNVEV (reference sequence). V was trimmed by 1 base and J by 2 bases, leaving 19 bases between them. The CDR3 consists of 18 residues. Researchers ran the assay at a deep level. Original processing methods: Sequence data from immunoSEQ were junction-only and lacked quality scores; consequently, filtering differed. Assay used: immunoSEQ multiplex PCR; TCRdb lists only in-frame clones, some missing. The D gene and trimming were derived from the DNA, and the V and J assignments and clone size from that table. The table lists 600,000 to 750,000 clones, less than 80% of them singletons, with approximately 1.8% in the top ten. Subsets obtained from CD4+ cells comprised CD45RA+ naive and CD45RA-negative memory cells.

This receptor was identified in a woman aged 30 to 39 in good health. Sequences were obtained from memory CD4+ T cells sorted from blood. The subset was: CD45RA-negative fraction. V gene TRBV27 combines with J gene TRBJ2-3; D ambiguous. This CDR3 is CASSLYSQTPGSTDTQYF. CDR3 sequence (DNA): TGTGCCAGCAGTTTATACTCCCAGACTCCCGGATCCACAGATACGCAGTATTTT.